This is a list of T cell receptor beta chains from one sample in a study of blood T cells in healthy people across ages. MiXCR was run by TCRdb on the 5' RACE reads, yielding one entry per CDR3 protein. The sample includes roughly 800,000 distinct CDR3 sequences, 35% to 40% of them seen just once. The sequenced sample was blood. The receptors here all came from a man younger than 30 in good health. The CDR3 runs from the conserved cysteine through the conserved F or W. D genes are given only for firm matches. Rows give clone size only sometimes, using once, few, many, or a class for an expanded clone.

cdr3_aa cdr3_nt v_call clone_size j_call d_call
CASSHPWDRGWHEQYF TGTGCCAGCAGCCATCCGTGGGACAGGGGATGGCATGAGCAGTACTTC TRBV7-9 . TRBJ2-7 TRBD1
CASGLNVGGYTF TGTGCCAGCGGACTTAACGTTGGTGGCTACACCTTC TRBV3-1 few TRBJ1-2 .
CASRPPGSSYNEQFF TGTGCCAGCAGGCCTCCCGGGAGCTCCTACAATGAGCAGTTCTTC TRBV7-9 many TRBJ2-1 .
CNARMGNVGEKLFF TGCAATGCTAGAATGGGGAATGTCGGTGAAAAACTGTTTTTT TRBV20-1 once TRBJ1-4 .
CASSPRRDKGEQYF TGTGCCAGCAGCCCGCGCCGGGACAAGGGAGAGCAGTACTTC TRBV9 . TRBJ2-7 .
CSARKGLAGARLNEQYF TGCAGTGCTAGAAAGGGACTAGCGGGGGCCCGCCTCAATGAGCAGTACTTC TRBV20-1 few TRBJ2-7 TRBD2
CASSQGTSGSSYNEQFF TGTGCCAGCAGCCAGGGGACTAGCGGAAGCTCCTACAATGAGCAGTTCTTC TRBV3-1 few TRBJ2-1 TRBD2
CASSHMTESTDTQYF TGCGCCAGCAGCCATATGACAGAGAGCACAGATACGCAGTATTTT TRBV5-1 . TRBJ2-3 .
CSAPPSGGPYEQYF TGCAGTGCCCCGCCTAGCGGAGGGCCCTACGAGCAGTACTTC TRBV20-1 . TRBJ2-7 TRBD2
CASSQEGAGTGELFF TGCGCCAGCAGCCAAGAGGGGGCAGGCACCGGGGAGCTGTTTTTT TRBV4-3 few TRBJ2-2 .
CASSLEHGYTF TGTGCCAGCAGCTTGGAACATGGCTACACCTTC TRBV5-4 few TRBJ1-2 .
CASTCRGYVGNQPQHF TGCGCCAGCACCTGTCGGGGATACGTTGGCAATCAGCCCCAGCATTTT TRBV5-1 . TRBJ1-5 .
CASSLAEEDGYTF TGTGCCAGCAGCTTGGCGGAGGAGGACGGCTACACCTTC TRBV11-2 . TRBJ1-2 .
CASSARLLSSSGANVLTF TGTGCCAGCAGCGCCCGACTTCTCTCCAGCTCTGGGGCCAACGTCCTGACTTTC TRBV7-9 . TRBJ2-6 .
CASSLELAAHSYNEQYF TGTGCCAGCAGTTTAGAGCTAGCGGCGCACTCCTACAATGAGCAGTACTTC TRBV12-3/TRBV12-4 . TRBJ2-7 TRBD2
CAIRTTGAPEQFF TGTGCCATCAGGACTACCGGGGCCCCCGAGCAGTTCTTC TRBV10-3 . TRBJ2-1 .
CASSLIGSSYEQYF TGTGCCAGCAGTCTGATTGGGAGCTCCTACGAGCAGTACTTC TRBV6-2/TRBV6-3 few TRBJ2-7 .
CASSVRQGKGNTIYF TGTGCCAGCAGCGTCCGTCAGGGGAAAGGAAACACCATATATTTT TRBV13 . TRBJ1-3 .
CASSVEGATDTQYF TGTGCCAGCAGCGTAGAAGGGGCCACAGATACGCAGTATTTT TRBV9 few TRBJ2-3 .
CASSLQNEQFF TGCGCCAGCAGCTTACAAAATGAGCAGTTCTTC TRBV5-1 . TRBJ2-1 .
CASRPSGQGNQPQHF TGTGCCAGCAGGCCGTCGGGACAGGGAAATCAGCCCCAGCATTTT TRBV6-2/TRBV6-3 few TRBJ1-5 TRBD1
CASSRTGENEKLFF TGTGCCAGCAGCCGGACAGGGGAGAATGAAAAACTGTTTTTT TRBV11-1 few TRBJ1-4 TRBD1
CASSSADRGLNSPLHF TGTGCCAGCAGTTCGGCGGACAGGGGGCTAAATTCACCCCTCCACTTT TRBV28 . TRBJ1-6 TRBD1
CATSDLRGEANEQFF TGTGCCACCAGTGATTTGCGGGGGGAGGCAAATGAGCAGTTCTTC TRBV24-1 . TRBJ2-1 TRBD2
CAIRPGTATNEKLFF TGTGCCATCAGACCGGGGACAGCCACTAATGAAAAACTGTTTTTT TRBV10-3 . TRBJ1-4 TRBD1
CASSPELADQETQYF TGTGCCAGCAGTCCAGAGCTAGCAGACCAAGAGACCCAGTACTTC TRBV27 . TRBJ2-5 .
CAISDGTGGPAGNSPLHF TGTGCCATCAGTGACGGGACAGGGGGTCCGGCCGGTAATTCACCCCTCCACTTT TRBV10-3 . TRBJ1-6 TRBD1
CASSREGLSYNEQFF TGTGCCAGCAGCCGTGAGGGTCTTTCCTACAATGAGCAGTTCTTC TRBV27 many TRBJ2-1 .
CATSLTANNEKLFF TGTGCCACCAGTTTAACAGCGAATAATGAAAAACTGTTTTTT TRBV15 many TRBJ1-4 .
CASSPGTGNGYTF TGTGCCAGCTCACCAGGGACAGGGAACGGCTACACCTTC TRBV18 many TRBJ1-2 TRBD1
CASSLVQNYGYTF TGTGCCAGCAGCTTAGTACAAAACTATGGCTACACCTTC TRBV7-2 many TRBJ1-2 .
CASSYSRTVNTEAFF TGTGCCAGCAGTTACTCCCGGACAGTGAACACTGAAGCTTTCTTT TRBV6-5 many TRBJ1-1 .
CASSFEQSMKTQYF TGCGCCAGCAGCTTTGAACAGTCAATGAAGACCCAGTACTTC TRBV5-1 many TRBJ2-5 .
CTNCPSWDLLAFF TGTACCAACTGCCCTTCTTGGGATTTATTGGCGTTCTTC TRBV12-3/TRBV12-4 . TRBJ2-1 .
CASSLMGGDTQYF TGTGCCAGCAGCTTGATGGGGGGGGATACGCAGTATTTT TRBV5-1 many TRBJ2-3 TRBD2
CASSPPGEAFF TGTGCCAGCAGCCCCCCAGGGGAAGCTTTCTTT TRBV7-9 few TRBJ1-1 .
CASSLGGVEQYF TGTGCCAGCAGCTTAGGAGGGGTCGAGCAGTACTTC TRBV5-6 many TRBJ2-7 .
CSVEAGYTF TGCAGCGTTGAAGCAGGCTACACCTTC TRBV29-1 . TRBJ1-2 .
CSASPGQGYEQFF TGCAGTGCTAGTCCGGGACAGGGTTACGAGCAGTTCTTC TRBV20-1 . TRBJ2-1 TRBD1
CASGGQGAYEQFF TGTGCCAGCGGGGGACAGGGGGCGTACGAGCAGTTCTTC TRBV10-3 . TRBJ2-1 TRBD1
CASSQETGHLTGELFF TGCGCCAGCAGCCAAGAAACAGGACACCTCACCGGGGAGCTGTTTTTT TRBV4-3 . TRBJ2-2 .
CASSVSGANALTF TGTGCCAGCAGTGTATCTGGGGCCAACGCCCTGACTTTC TRBV12-3/TRBV12-4 . TRBJ2-6 .
CASSNTGTIGGEQYF TGCGCCAGCAGCAACACCGGGACTATTGGGGGCGAGCAGTACTTC TRBV4-1 few TRBJ2-7 TRBD2
CSARSLSGVNYEQYF TGCAGTGCTAGAAGCCTTAGCGGGGTCAACTACGAGCAGTACTTC TRBV20-1 . TRBJ2-7 TRBD2
CSATYSIGTLDNNEQFF TGCAGTGCTACATATTCCATCGGAACATTAGATAACAATGAGCAGTTCTTC TRBV20-1 many TRBJ2-1 .
CAISEFLGGNYGYTF TGTGCCATCAGTGAATTTTTGGGCGGCAACTATGGCTACACCTTC TRBV10-3 . TRBJ1-2 .
CASSRSSNEQYF TGTGCCAGCAGCCGTTCAAGCAATGAGCAGTACTTC TRBV7-2 many TRBJ2-7 .
CASSLGLRSREAFF TGTGCCAGCAGTTTGGGGCTTAGAAGTCGGGAAGCTTTCTTT TRBV12-3/TRBV12-4 few TRBJ1-1 .